This paragraph covers one TCR beta chain sequence. Sequenced by immunoSEQ multiplex PCR; TCRdb stores in-frame clones only, minus some. The sample gives 600,000 to 800,000 clones, over 55% of which show up once; around 1.8% is in the top ten. The sample comes from a study of shared clonotypes between healthy human individuals. About the study: The cohort comprised a couple of women and a few men. Their ages spanned 18 to 49 years.

Study donors comprised healthy, HIV-negative adults devoid of recent acute infection or vaccination. CDR3 size: 14 residues. V lost 4 bases and J lost 0, with 9 bases in between. The germline CDR1 and CDR2 sequences are SGHAT and FQNNGV. This receptor was obtained from a woman aged 25-40 years in good health. The chain is built from TRBV11-2 and TRBJ2-5; no clear D. The sequenced material came from memory CD4+ T cells sorted from blood. Subset meaning: CD45RA-negative fraction. The chain's CDR3 is CASSSWDYQETQYF. The CDR3 DNA sequence: TGTGCCAGCAGCTCCTGGGATTACCAAGAGACCCAGTACTTC.